The 20 T cell receptor beta chains listed next were all sequenced from one sample in a study of T cell clusters in autoimmune cytopenias. Multiplex touch-down PCR amplified TRB using TRB-A and TRB-B pools in one tube. Each CDR3 protein gets one entry in TCRdb, which reprocessed the multiplex PCR reads and gives no DNA. The sample table includes under 6,500 distinct CDR3 sequences. TRB amplification used 250 ng of peripheral blood genomic DNA. This sample was also put to use in a study of T cell repertoires in aging, cancer and after chemotherapy.

Material for sequencing was peripheral blood. These receptors all come from a human donor in good health.

J is TRBJ2-1 and V is TRBV6-1; without DNA, the TCRdb call of TRBD1 cannot be checked. The CDR3 covers 13 residues. CDR1 is MNHNS, CDR2 SASEGT, per germline. The CDR3 sequence is CASSEGGQTGQFF.

This clonotype registers medium-sized by frequency. The chain carries TRBV19 and TRBJ2-1; the TCRdb D gene call, TRBD2, has no DNA to confirm it. Germline assignment: CDR1 LNHDA and CDR2 SQIVND (reference sequence). The CDR3 runs to 14 residues. CDR3 amino acids: CASRTSGVLNEQFF.

This clonotype registers medium-sized by frequency. The chain combines TRBV24-1 with TRBJ1-6; TCRdb's assignment of TRBD1 cannot be checked, as there is no DNA. Germline V gene data show CDR1 as KGHDR and CDR2 as SFDVKD. CDR3 length: 14 residues. The CDR3 here is CATSDGTGWTPLHF.

This clonotype is labeled medium-sized based on frequency. The rearrangement links TRBV29-1 to TRBJ1-1; TCRdb returns TRBD1, unconfirmable since there is no DNA. Germline CDR1 is SQVTM and CDR2 is ANQGSEA. The CDR3 contains 13 residues. CDR3 in amino acids: CSSYGGGGTEAFF.

The V gene is TRBV2, the J gene TRBJ2-2; TCRdb reports TRBD1, a call that lacks DNA to check it against. The CDR3 consists of 15 residues. Germline V lookup: CDR1 SNHLY, CDR2 FYNNEI. The CDR3 loop is CASSRGQGVTGELFF.

This chain links TRBV12-3 or TRBV12-4 with TRBJ2-3; TCRdb proposes TRBD1, but this gene call is untestable without DNA. The CDR3 has 14 amino acids. The CDR3 is CASSLVAGGDTQYF.

The chain combines TRBV6-6 with TRBJ2-1. The CDR3 runs 17 residues. The germline gives CDR1 MNHNY, CDR2 SVGAGI (reference sequence). CDR3 loop: CASSYSYRGFGYNEQFF.

The chain uses TRBV5-1 and TRBJ2-1; the D gene TCRdb calls, TRBD2, cannot be checked with no DNA. CDR3 length: 15 amino acids. Germline V lookup: CDR1 SGHRS, CDR2 YFSETQ. The CDR3 protein is CASSLGARISNEQFF.

This clonotype is medium-sized by frequency. This chain joins TRBV15 and TRBJ2-1. Germline-derived CDR1 and CDR2 are LNHNV and YYDKDF (reference sequence). This CDR3 region has 13 residues. CDR3 protein: CATSREASNEQFF.

This clonotype counts as medium-sized (0.01 to 0.1%) by frequency. J is TRBJ1-5 and V is TRBV6-2 or TRBV6-3; TCRdb selects TRBD1, and the lack of DNA leaves this call unchecked. The CDR3 has 17 amino acids. Germline V lookup: CDR1 MNHEY, CDR2 SVGEGT. The CDR3: CASSSDGQLRSNQPQHF.

Considering frequency, this clonotype is medium-sized. The chain couples TRBV6-5 to TRBJ1-5; the D gene TCRdb calls, TRBD1, cannot be checked with no DNA. Per the germline V gene, CDR1 is MNHEY and CDR2 is SVGAGI. The CDR3 contains 14 residues. The CDR3 loop reads CASRAKGWNQPQHF.

The genes are TRBV20-1 and TRBJ1-6; with no DNA, the TCRdb D assignment of TRBD1 cannot be verified. CDR3 length: 16 amino acids. Germline-derived CDR1 and CDR2 are DFQATT and SNEGSKA (reference sequence). CDR3 residues: CSARTGTNSWNSPLHF.

This clonotype is identified as medium-sized (0.01 to 0.1%) from frequency. The chain recombines TRBV15 with TRBJ1-3. The CDR3 consists of 16 residues. From germline, CDR1 is LNHNV and CDR2 YYDKDF (reference sequence). The CDR3 sequence: CATSRDRKGSGNTIYF.

This clonotype shows up as medium-sized by frequency. The rearrangement uses TRBV18 and TRBJ2-2; TCRdb picks TRBD1, but there is no DNA to check that call. The CDR3 is 12 residues long. Germline assignment: CDR1 KGHSH and CDR2 LQKENI. CDR3 sequence reads: CASSRGTGELFF.

The chain employs TRBV7-2 and TRBJ2-1; TCRdb's D gene call, TRBD2, goes unchecked for lack of DNA. Per germline, CDR1 SGHTA and CDR2 FQGNSA. This CDR3 is built from 18 residues. CDR3 region: CASSFQSRAPASYNEQFF.

Its frequency marks this clonotype as medium-sized (0.01 to 0.1%). The chain couples TRBV29-1 to TRBJ1-1. The germline V gene has CDR1 SQVTM and CDR2 ANQGSEA. The CDR3 length is 13 residues. CDR3 amino acids: CSVAATRNTEAFF.

Considering frequency, this clonotype is medium-sized. J is TRBJ2-3 and V is TRBV5-4. The CDR3 contains 13 residues. Germline V gene sequence: CDR1 SGHNT, CDR2 YYREEE (reference sequence). CDR3 sequence: CASSLAREDTQYF. Full variable domain (outside the CDR3, taken from reference TRBV5-4 and TRBJ2-3): ETGVTQSPTHLIKTRGQQVTLRCSSQSGHNTVSWYQQALGQGPQFIFQYYREEENGRGNFPPRFSGLQFPNYSSELNVNALELDDSALYLCASSLAREDTQYFGPGTRLTVL.

The chain carries TRBV20-1 and TRBJ2-3; the TCRdb call, TRBD2, lacks DNA for checking. Germline CDR1 is DFQATT and CDR2 is SNEGSKA (reference sequence). The length of the CDR3 is 16 residues. CDR3 amino acids: CSARESFGTSGRLQYF.

The rearrangement uses TRBV10-3 and TRBJ2-1; TCRdb returns TRBD1, unconfirmable since there is no DNA. Germline V CDR1 and CDR2: ENHRY, SYGVKD. This CDR3 contains 14 residues. The CDR3 protein is CAISDTGSYNEQFF.

This clonotype is medium-sized by frequency. The chain links TRBV15 to TRBJ2-3. CDR3 length: 12 amino acids. Germline V gene sequence: CDR1 LNHNV, CDR2 YYDKDF (reference sequence). CDR3 loop: CATSPSTDTQYF.